This TCR beta chain was sequenced in a study of blood T cells in healthy people across ages. The CDR3 has 17 residues. V lost 3 bases to trimming and J lost 6 bases, with 21 bases between them. The germline gives CDR1 SGDLS, CDR2 YYNGEE. With respect to this clonotype: The antigen is not known.

Broader study findings: CMV status of donors was unknown, possibly confounding expanded clonotype changes. Fewer expanded clones and more diversity marked long-lived versus aged donors.

A J-beta primer mix and a sample-barcoded 5' primer were used in a second PCR of roughly 6 to 11 cycles. TCRdb independently ran MiXCR on the 5' RACE reads; one entry per CDR3 protein. The sample has about 1,400,000 distinct CDR3 sequences; roughly 40% are singletons. This sequence was found in a young woman in good health. V gene TRBV9 combines with J gene TRBJ2-2; D possibly corresponds to TRBD2 (7 bases). Material for sequencing was blood. The CDR3 DNA reads as TGTGCCAGCAGCGAGCCCTCCACGGGGGGCAGGGCCGGGGAGCTGTTTTTT. This sequence encodes CASSEPSTGGRAGELFF.